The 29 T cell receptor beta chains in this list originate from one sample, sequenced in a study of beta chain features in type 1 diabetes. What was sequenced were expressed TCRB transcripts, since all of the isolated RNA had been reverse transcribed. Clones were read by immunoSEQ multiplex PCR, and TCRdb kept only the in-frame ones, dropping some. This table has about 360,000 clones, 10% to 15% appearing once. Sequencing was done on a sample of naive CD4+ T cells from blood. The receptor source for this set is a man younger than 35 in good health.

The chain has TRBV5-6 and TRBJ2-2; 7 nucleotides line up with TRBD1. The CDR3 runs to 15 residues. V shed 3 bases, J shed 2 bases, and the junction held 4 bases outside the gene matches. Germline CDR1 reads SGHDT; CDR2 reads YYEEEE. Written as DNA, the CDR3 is TGTGCCAGCAGCTGGGACAGTTCAAACACCGGGGAGCTGTTTTTT. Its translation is CASSWDSSNTGELFF.

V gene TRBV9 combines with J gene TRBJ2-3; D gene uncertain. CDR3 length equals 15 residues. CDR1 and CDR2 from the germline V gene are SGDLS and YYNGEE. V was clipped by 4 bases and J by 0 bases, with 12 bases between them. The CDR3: CASSPSARSTDTQYF. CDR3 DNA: TGTGCCAGCAGCCCATCCGCTAGGAGCACAGATACGCAGTATTTT.

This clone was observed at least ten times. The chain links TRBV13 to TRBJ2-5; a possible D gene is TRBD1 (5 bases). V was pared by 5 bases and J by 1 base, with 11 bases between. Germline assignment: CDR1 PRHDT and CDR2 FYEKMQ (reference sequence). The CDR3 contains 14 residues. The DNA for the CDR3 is TGTGCCAGCAGCGCTCGGACATCCCAAGAGACCCAGTACTTC. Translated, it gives CASSARTSQETQYF.

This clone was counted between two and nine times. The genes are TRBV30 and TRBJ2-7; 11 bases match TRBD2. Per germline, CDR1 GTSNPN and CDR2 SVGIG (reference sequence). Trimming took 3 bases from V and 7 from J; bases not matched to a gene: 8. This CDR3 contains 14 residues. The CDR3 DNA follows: TGTGCCTGGAGATTAGCGGGGGGGCCAGGGGAGCAGTACTTC. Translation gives CAWRLAGGPGEQYF.

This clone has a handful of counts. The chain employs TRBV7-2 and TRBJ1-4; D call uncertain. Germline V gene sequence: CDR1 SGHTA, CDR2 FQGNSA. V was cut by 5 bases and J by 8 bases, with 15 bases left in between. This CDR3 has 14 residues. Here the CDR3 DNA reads TGTGCCAGCAGCCCCGAGAGTCACGGGGAAAAACTGTTTTTT. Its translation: CASSPESHGEKLFF.

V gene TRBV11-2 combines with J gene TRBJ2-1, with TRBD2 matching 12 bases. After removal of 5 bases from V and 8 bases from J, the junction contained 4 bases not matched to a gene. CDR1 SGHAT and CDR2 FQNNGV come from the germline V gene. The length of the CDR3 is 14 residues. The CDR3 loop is CASSLLAGGHEQFF. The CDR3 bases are TGTGCCAGCAGCCTTCTAGCGGGGGGGCATGAGCAGTTCTTC.

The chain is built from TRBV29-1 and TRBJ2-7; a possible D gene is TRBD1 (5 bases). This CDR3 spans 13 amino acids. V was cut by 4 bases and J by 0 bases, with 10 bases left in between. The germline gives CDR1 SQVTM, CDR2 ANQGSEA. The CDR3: CSVVSGNSYEQYF. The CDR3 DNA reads TGCAGCGTTGTCTCAGGGAACTCCTACGAGCAGTACTTC.

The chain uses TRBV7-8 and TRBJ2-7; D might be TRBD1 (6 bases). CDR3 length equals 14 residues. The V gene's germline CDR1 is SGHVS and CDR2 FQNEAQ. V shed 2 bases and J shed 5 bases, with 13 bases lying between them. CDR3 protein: CASSLSTGYHEQYF. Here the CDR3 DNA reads TGTGCCAGCAGCTTAAGTACAGGGTACCACGAGCAGTACTTC. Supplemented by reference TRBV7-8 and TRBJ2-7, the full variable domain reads GAGVSQSPRYKVAKRGQDVALRCDPISGHVSLFWYQQALGQGPEFLTYFQNEAQLDKSGLPSDRFFAERPEGSVSTLKIQRTQQEDSAVYLCASSLSTGYHEQYFGPGTRLTVT.

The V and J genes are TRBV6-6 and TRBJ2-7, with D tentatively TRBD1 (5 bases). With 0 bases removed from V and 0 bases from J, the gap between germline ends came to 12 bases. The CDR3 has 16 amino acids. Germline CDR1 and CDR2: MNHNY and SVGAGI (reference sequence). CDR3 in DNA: TGTGCCAGCAGTTACTCGAAAGGGGCGAACTCCTACGAGCAGTACTTC. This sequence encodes CASSYSKGANSYEQYF.

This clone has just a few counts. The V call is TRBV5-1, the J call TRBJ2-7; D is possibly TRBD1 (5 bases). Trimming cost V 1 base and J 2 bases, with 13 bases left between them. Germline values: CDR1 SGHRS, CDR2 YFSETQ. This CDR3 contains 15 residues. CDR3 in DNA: TGCGCCAGCAGCTTGACAAGGGGATCAACCTACGAGCAGTACTTC. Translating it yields CASSLTRGSTYEQYF. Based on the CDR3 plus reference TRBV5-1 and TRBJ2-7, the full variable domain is KAGVTQTPRYLIKTRGQQVTLSCSPISGHRSVSWYQQTPGQGLQFLFEYFSETQRNKGNFPGRFSGRQFSNSRSEMNVSTLELGDSALYLCASSLTRGSTYEQYFGPGTRLTVT.

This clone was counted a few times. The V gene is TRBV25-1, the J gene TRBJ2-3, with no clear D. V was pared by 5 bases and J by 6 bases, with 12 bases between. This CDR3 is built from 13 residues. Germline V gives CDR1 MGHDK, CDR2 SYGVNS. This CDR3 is CASSFPGSDTQYF. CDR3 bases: TGTGCCAGCAGTTTCCCCGGGTCCGATACGCAGTATTTT.

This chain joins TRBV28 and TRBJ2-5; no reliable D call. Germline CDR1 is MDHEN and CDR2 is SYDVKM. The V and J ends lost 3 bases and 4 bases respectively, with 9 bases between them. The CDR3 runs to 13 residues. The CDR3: CASSFPQRETQYF. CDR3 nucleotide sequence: TGTGCCAGCAGTTTTCCACAGAGAGAGACCCAGTACTTC.

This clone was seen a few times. CDR3 sequence (DNA): TGTGCCATCAGTGATTCAGTTGGCAGCACAGATACGCAGTATTTT. This translates into CAISDSVGSTDTQYF. This chain connects TRBV10-3 to TRBJ2-3, with D unclear. The CDR3 is 15 residues long. V lost 3 bases and J lost 0, with 10 bases in between. The germline gives CDR1 ENHRY, CDR2 SYGVKD.

CDR3 nucleotide sequence: TGTGCCTGGAGTGGACAGGGGAAAGGGGGCCACTATGGCTACACCTTC. Residues: CAWSGQGKGGHYGYTF. V usage is TRBV30 and J usage is TRBJ1-2; 8 bases align to TRBD1. The CDR3 spans 16 residues. Germline V lookup: CDR1 GTSNPN, CDR2 SVGIG (reference sequence). Germline trimming cut 1 base from V and 3 bases from J; bases unmatched to any gene: 10.

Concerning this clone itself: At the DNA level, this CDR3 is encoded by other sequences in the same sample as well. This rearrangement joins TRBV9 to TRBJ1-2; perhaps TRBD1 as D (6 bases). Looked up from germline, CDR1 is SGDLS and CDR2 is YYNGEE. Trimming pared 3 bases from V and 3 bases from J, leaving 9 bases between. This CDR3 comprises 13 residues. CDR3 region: CASSAQGDYGYTF. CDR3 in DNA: TGTGCCAGCAGCGCACAGGGAGACTATGGCTACACCTTC.

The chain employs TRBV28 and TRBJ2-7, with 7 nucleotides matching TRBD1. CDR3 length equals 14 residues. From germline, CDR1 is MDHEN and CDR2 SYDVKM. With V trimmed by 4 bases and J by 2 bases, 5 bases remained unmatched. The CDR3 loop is CASSWDGTAYEQYF. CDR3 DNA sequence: TGTGCCAGCAGTTGGGACGGGACAGCCTACGAGCAGTACTTC.

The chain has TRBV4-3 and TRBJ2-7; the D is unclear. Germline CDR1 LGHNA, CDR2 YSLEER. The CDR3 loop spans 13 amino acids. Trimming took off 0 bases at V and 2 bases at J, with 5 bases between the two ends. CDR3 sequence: CASSQEGTYEQYF. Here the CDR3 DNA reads TGCGCCAGCAGCCAAGAGGGCACCTACGAGCAGTACTTC.

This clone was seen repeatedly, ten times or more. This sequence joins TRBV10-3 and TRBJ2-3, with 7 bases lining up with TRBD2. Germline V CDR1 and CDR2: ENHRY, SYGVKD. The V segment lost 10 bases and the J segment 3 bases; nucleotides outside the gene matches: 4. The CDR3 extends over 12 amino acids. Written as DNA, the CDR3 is TGTGCCACCAGCGGGGAGACAGATACGCAGTATTTT. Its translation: CATSGETDTQYF.

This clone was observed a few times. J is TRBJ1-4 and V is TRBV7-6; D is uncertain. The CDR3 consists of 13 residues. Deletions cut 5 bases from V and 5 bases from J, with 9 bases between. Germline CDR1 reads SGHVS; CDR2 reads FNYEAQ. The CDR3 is CASSKGANEKLFF. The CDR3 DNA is TGTGCCAGCAGCAAGGGAGCAAATGAAAAACTGTTTTTT. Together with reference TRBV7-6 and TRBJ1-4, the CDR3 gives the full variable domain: GAGVSQSPRYKVTKRGQDVALRCDPISGHVSLYWYRQALGQGPEFLTYFNYEAQQDKSGLPNDRFSAERPEGSISTLTIQRTEQRDSAMYRCASSKGANEKLFFGSGTQLSVL.

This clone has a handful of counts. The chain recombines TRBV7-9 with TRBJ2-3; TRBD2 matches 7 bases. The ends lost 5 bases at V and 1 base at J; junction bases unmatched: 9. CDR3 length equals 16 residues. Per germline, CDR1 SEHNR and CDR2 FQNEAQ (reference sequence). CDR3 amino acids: CASSIVLAVGTDTQYF. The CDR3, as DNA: TGTGCCAGCAGCATAGTCCTAGCGGTTGGCACAGATACGCAGTATTTT.

CDR3 amino acids: CASSLWSGRLDTQYF. The CDR3 DNA is TGTGCCAGCAGTTTATGGAGCGGGAGGCTAGATACGCAGTATTTT. This chain uses TRBV27 with TRBJ2-3; TRBD2 agrees at 9 bases. Germline values: CDR1 MNHEY, CDR2 SMNVEV (reference sequence). This CDR3 has 15 amino acids. V was clipped by 1 base and J by 5 bases; unmatched bases: 4.

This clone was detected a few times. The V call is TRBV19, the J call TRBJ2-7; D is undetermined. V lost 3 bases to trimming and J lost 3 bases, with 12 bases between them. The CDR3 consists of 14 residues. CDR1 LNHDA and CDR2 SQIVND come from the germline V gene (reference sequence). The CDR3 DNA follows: TGTGCCAGTAGTATCGATAGTCGCTTCTACGAGCAGTACTTC. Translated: CASSIDSRFYEQYF.

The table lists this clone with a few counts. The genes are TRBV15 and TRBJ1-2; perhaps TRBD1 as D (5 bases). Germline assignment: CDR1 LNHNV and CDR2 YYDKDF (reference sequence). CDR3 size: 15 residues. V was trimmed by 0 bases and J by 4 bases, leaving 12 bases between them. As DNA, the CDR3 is TGTGCCACCAGCAGAGATCGGGACTACAGCTATGGCTACACCTTC. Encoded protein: CATSRDRDYSYGYTF.

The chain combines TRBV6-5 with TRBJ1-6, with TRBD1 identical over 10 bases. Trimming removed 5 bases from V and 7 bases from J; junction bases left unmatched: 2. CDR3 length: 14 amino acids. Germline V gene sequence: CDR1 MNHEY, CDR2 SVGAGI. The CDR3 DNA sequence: TGTGCCAGCAGTAGGGGACAGGGGAATTCACCCCTCCACTTT. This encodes CASSRGQGNSPLHF.

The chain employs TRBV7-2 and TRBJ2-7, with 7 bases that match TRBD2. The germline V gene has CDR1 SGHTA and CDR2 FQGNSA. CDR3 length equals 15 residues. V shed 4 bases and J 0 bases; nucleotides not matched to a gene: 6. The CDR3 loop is CASSSLALSSYEQYF. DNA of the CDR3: TGTGCCAGCAGCTCACTAGCGCTAAGCTCCTACGAGCAGTACTTC.

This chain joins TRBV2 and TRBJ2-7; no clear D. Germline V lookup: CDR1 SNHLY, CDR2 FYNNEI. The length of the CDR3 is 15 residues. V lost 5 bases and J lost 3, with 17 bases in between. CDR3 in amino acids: CASSLQGQAIYEQYF. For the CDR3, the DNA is TGTGCCAGCAGTCTACAAGGTCAGGCGATCTACGAGCAGTACTTC.

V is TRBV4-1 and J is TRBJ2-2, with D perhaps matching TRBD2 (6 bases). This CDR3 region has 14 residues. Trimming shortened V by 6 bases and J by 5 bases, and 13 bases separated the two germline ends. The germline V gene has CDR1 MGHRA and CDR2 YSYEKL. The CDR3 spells CASRQSGRTGELFF. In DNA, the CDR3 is TGCGCCAGCAGACAATCAGGGAGGACCGGGGAGCTGTTTTTT.

The CDR3 spells CASTETSGSYEQYF. In nucleotides, the CDR3 is TGTGCATCTACGGAGACTAGCGGGAGCTACGAGCAGTACTTC. The gene calls are TRBV19 and TRBJ2-7; 12 positions agree with TRBD2. From germline, CDR1 is LNHDA and CDR2 SQIVND (reference sequence). This CDR3 spans 14 amino acids.

CDR3 nucleotide sequence: TGTGCCAGCAGCTCCACAGTTACCGGGACAGCTCGCTACGAGCAGTACTTC. Translating gives CASSSTVTGTARYEQYF. The chain combines TRBV5-4 with TRBJ2-7, with TRBD1 identical over 7 bases. With 3 bases clipped from V and 3 bases from J, the junction kept 15 bases outside the gene matches. Germline-derived CDR1 and CDR2 are SGHNT and YYREEE (reference sequence). CDR3 length equals 17 residues.